This TCR beta chain is from a study of radiotherapy plus CTLA-4 blockade in lung cancer. About the research overall: There were objective responses in roughly a sixth of patients, and around 31% had disease control.

Focal radiation and CTLA-4 blockade (ipilimumab) were tested in chemo-refractory metastatic non-small-cell lung cancer patients. Repertoires were generated with immunoSEQ multiplex PCR, while TCRdb's copy carries only in-frame clones and drops some. The table lists about 88,000 clones, approximately 79% of them singletons. Findings and caveats of the study: Once radiotherapy plus ipilimumab had been given, TCR clones derived from tumor expanded in blood. The best prediction of response reportedly came from early blood T cell clone dynamics, with interferon-beta.

Concerning this clone itself: Its antigen is not known.

J gave up 4 bases and V 7 bases, and 9 bases lay outside the gene matches. In germline, CDR1 is MDHEN, CDR2 SYDVKM. This CDR3 spans 15 amino acids. The TCR originated in a human donor with non-small cell lung cancer that progressed on radiotherapy plus ipilimumab. Material: peripheral blood, obtained from a patient treated with radiotherapy plus ipilimumab. The chain joins TRBV28 to TRBJ1-2; TRBD1 matches at 10 bases. CDR3 in amino acids: CASNVPGQGSYGYTF. In DNA, the CDR3 is TGTGCCAGCAACGTCCCGGGACAGGGGAGCTATGGCTACACCTTC.